The T cell receptor (beta chain) under discussion was sequenced for a study of T cell repertoires in cytomegalovirus infection (dated by TCRdb to the late 2010s). Regarding the research as a whole: Because public TCR beta signatures pointed to carriage of CMV infection together with the matching HLA type, the HLA type of each donor mattered for the analysis.

What the authors observed across the whole study: Cumulative frequency of public TCR beta family members discriminated carriers of CMV infection plus the relevant HLA type in this cohort and an independent 352-donor cohort. The ex vivo response was dominated by HLA-C-restricted CMV-specific TCR beta clonotypes, and the single most frequent clonotype in two of eight donors was supplied by these HLA-C-restricted clonotypes.

Sequenced using an Illumina HiSeq 1500. TCRdb's own reprocessing of the public reads used fastp at Q25 and MiXCR and kept productive beta chains. Identical CDR3 proteins give one entry, which carries the most common genes and DNA. This sample gives 150,000 to 200,000 distinct CDR3 sequences in total; 28% of them show up just once. Clones ranked in the top ten supply about 31% of the sample. V is reduced by 5 bases and J by 4 bases, leaving a spacing of 17 bases between them. Its CDR3 holds 15 amino acids, cysteine through phenylalanine. CDR3 DNA is the only sequence kept; it has 45 bases, read in frame from the first base. CDR1 and CDR2 are drawn from the germline V gene: SGHTA, FQGNSA. This clonotype has at least ten counts. Its specific antigen is unknown. There are no base qualities to consult, and no much larger clone falls within one base.

This sequence uses TRBV7-2 and TRBJ1-1; tentative D gene TRBD1, with 6 bases matching. Material for sequencing was PBMCs. The source is a human donor in good health (CMV status not recorded). Some clones in this sample may be carry-over from other donors' samples. Read as DNA, the sequence is TGTGCCAGCAGCCTGGACAGTGGAGAGTTCACTGAAGCTTTCTTT. Translation gives CASSLDSGEFTEAFF. Beyond the CDR3, the reference TRBV7-2 and TRBJ1-1 genes provide the residues; the full variable domain reads: GAGVSQSPSNKVTEKGKDVELRCDPISGHTALYWYRQSLGQGLEFLIYFQGNSAPDKSGLPSDRFSAERTGGSVSTLTIQRTQQEDSAVYLCASSLDSGEFTEAFFGQGTRLTVV.